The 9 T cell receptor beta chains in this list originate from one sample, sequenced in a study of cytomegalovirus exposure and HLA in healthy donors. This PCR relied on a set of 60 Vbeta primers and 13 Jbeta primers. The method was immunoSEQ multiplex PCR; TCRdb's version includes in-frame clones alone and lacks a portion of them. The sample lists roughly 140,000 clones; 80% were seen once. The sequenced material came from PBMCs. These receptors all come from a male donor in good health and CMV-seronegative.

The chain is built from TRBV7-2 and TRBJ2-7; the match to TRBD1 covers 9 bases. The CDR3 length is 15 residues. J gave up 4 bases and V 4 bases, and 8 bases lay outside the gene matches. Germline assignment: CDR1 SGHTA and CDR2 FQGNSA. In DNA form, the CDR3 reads TGTGCCAGCAGCTCCAACCCGGGACAGGGATACGAGCAGTACTTC. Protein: CASSSNPGQGYEQYF.

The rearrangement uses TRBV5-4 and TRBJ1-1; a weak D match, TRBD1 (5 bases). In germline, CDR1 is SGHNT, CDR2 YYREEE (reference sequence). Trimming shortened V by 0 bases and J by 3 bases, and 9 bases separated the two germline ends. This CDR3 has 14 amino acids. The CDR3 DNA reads TGTGCCAGCAGCTTGGCCGGGGGGGACACTGAAGCTTTCTTT. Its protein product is CASSLAGGDTEAFF.

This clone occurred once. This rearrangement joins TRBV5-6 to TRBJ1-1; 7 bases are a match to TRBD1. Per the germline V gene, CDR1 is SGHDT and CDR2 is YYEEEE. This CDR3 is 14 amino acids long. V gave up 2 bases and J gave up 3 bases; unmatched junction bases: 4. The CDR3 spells CASSLQGIYTEAFF. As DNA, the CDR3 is TGTGCCAGCAGCTTACAGGGGATTTACACTGAAGCTTTCTTT.

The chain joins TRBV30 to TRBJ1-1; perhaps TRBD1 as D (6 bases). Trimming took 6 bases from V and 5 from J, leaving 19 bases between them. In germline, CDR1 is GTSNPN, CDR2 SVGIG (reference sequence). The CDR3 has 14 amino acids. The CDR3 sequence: CACLIVGGRTEAFF. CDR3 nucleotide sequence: TGTGCCTGTTTAATAGTTGGGGGCAGAACTGAAGCTTTCTTT. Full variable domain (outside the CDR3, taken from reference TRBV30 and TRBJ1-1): SQTIHQWPATLVQPVGSPLSLECTVEGTSNPNLYWYRQAAGRGLQLLFYSVGIGQISSEVPQNLSASRPQDRQFILSSKKLLLSDSGFYLCACLIVGGRTEAFFGQGTRLTVV.

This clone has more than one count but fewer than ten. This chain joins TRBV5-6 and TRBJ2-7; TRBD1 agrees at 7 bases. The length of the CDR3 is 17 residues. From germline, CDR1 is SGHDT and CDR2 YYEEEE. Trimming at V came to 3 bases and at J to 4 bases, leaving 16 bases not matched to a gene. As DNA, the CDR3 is TGTGCCAGCAGCTCTATGATTGGAGAGGGACAGCCATACGAGCAGTACTTC. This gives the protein CASSSMIGEGQPYEQYF.

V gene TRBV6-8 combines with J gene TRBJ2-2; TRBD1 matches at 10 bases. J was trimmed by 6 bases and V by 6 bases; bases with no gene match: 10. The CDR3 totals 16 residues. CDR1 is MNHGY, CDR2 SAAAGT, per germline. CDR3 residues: CASSPPGQGKAGELFF. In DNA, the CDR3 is TGTGCCAGCAGCCCACCGGGACAGGGGAAGGCCGGGGAGCTGTTTTTT.

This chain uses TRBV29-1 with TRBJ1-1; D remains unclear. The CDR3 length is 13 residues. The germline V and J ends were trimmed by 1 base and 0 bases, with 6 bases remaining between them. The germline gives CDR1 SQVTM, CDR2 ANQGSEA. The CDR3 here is CSVEGQMNTEAFF. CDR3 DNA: TGCAGCGTTGAAGGCCAGATGAACACTGAAGCTTTCTTT.

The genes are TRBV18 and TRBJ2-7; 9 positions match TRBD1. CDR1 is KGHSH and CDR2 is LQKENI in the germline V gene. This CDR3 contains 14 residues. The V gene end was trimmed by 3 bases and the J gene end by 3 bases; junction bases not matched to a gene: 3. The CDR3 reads CASSPGQGVYEQYF. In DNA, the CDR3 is TGTGCCAGCTCACCGGGACAGGGAGTCTACGAGCAGTACTTC. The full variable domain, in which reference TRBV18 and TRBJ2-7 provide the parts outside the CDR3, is NAGVMQNPRHLVRRRGQEARLRCSPMKGHSHVYWYRQLPEEGLKFMVYLQKENIIDESGMPKERFSAEFPKEGPSILRIQQVVRGDSAAYFCASSPGQGVYEQYFGPGTRLTVT.

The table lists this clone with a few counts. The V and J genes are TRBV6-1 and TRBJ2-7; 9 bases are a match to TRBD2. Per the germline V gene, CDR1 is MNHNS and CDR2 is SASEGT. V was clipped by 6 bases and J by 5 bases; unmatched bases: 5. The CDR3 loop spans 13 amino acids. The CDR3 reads CASSPAGGHEQYF. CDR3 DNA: TGTGCCAGCAGCCCAGCGGGGGGTCACGAGCAGTACTTC.